This T cell receptor (beta chain) was retrieved from a study of cytomegalovirus exposure and HLA in healthy donors. Study-level results: An analysis done earlier found most TCR beta V segments productive about 90% or about 30% of the time. The availability of immune exposure information extended only to CMV serostatus. Later analysis showed most CMV-associated TCR beta chains appearing HLA-restricted. Later analysis demonstrated an association between a missense DCLRE1C variant and TCR beta V- and J-gene trimming.

V was clipped by 4 bases and J by 6 bases, with 9 bases between them. Germline assignment: CDR1 SNHLY and CDR2 FYNNEI. The CDR3 length is 13 residues. Researchers ran the PCR with 60 Vbeta and 13 Jbeta primers. The table came from immunoSEQ multiplex PCR; TCRdb's copy has only in-frame clones and leaves some out. The table lists a few hundred thousand clones, under 80% of them singletons, with 2% to 2.5% in the top ten. Comments on this clone: Its antigen is as yet unknown.

This receptor was taken from a female donor in good health and CMV-seronegative. V gene TRBV2 combines with J gene TRBJ1-4, with TRBD1 as a possible D gene (6 bases). The sample taken for sequencing was PBMCs. CDR3 in DNA: TGTGCCAGCAGTGCCGGGACACATGAAAAACTGTTTTTT. Encoded protein: CASSAGTHEKLFF.